What follows is one T cell receptor beta chain and its context. Measured with immunoSEQ multiplex PCR; TCRdb has only the in-frame clones, and not every one. Altogether 5,000 to 6,500 clones are present, roughly 52% being singletons, with the ten largest covering about a sixth. The data stem from a study of sequential checkpoint blockade in melanoma. On the study more broadly: Both treatment sequences were followed by maintenance nivolumab.

Sample treatment: randomized to nivolumab then ipilimumab (arm A) or the reverse (arm B). From thawed PBMCs, live CD3+CD8+ cells negative for CD19 and CD56 were sorted. The CDR3 sequence is 14 residues long. Germline V gives CDR1 MNHNS, CDR2 SASEGT. Trimming stripped 6 bases from V and 1 base from J, with 9 bases between. The chain employs TRBV6-1 and TRBJ2-2; the D gene is possibly TRBD1 (5 bases). The sample in question was CD8+ T cells sorted from blood (inferred from file names), obtained from a patient given nivolumab and ipilimumab in sequence. The sequence came from a human donor with melanoma. The CDR3 bases are TGTGCCAGCAGCCTGACAGTGAACACCGGGGAGCTGTTTTTT. This gives the protein CASSLTVNTGELFF.